This is a list of T cell receptor beta chains from one sample in a study of cytomegalovirus exposure and HLA in healthy donors. TCRdb's copy holds only in-frame clones and misses some; the assay was immunoSEQ multiplex PCR. The sample consists of about 260,000 clones, 84% of them appearing once. The sequenced material came from PBMCs. The origin of the receptors is a woman in her forties in good health and CMV-seropositive. The conserved cysteine and the conserved F or W are not part of the CDR3 here. Fields, in order: V gene, D gene, J gene, CDR3 protein. D genes are given only for firm matches.

TRBV6-6	NA	TRBJ1-1	ATRTENTEAF
TRBV13	NA	TRBJ2-1	ASSLDRENYNEQF
TRBV18	TRBD1	TRBJ1-1	ASSHPPGTAAVVVF
TRBV5-1	TRBD2	TRBJ2-5	ASSLGDYYQETQY
TRBV10-3	NA	TRBJ1-1	AISGRDPGTEAF
TRBV9	TRBD1	TRBJ2-1	ASSVFGQVKNEQF
TRBV21-1	NA	TRBJ2-7	ASSKFGTGGEVYEQY
TRBV2	TRBD2	TRBJ2-7	ASNKGGGPDEQY
TRBV25-1	NA	TRBJ1-2	FLQDTEGYT
TRBV2	TRBD1	TRBJ1-1	ASRETGLVNAEAF
TRBV6-6	NA	TRBJ2-1	ASSYRDSAYNEQF
TRBV19	NA	TRBJ1-5	ASSMAGSGNQPQH
TRBV29-1	TRBD2	TRBJ2-3	SVVGTSPRDTQY
TRBV28	TRBD1	TRBJ2-7	ASSPAGQVPSYEQY
TRBV9	TRBD1	TRBJ1-2	ASSGGKAGTGNGYT
TRBV11-3	TRBD2	TRBJ2-7	ASSILVAGSYEQY
TRBV11-3	NA	TRBJ2-2	ASKRTANTGELF
TRBV29-1	TRBD2	TRBJ2-2	SVDLAGGTGELF
TRBV4-1	TRBD2	TRBJ2-1	ATSRETSAYNEQF
TRBV18	TRBD1	TRBJ1-1	ASSPGPRQGTEAF
TRBV25-1	NA	TRBJ2-5	ASRSQATQY
TRBV30	NA	TRBJ2-1	AWSVAGMLWNEQF
TRBV13	TRBD1	TRBJ2-1	ASSLMTGGAGPEQF
TRBV5-5	NA	TRBJ2-3	ASSRGGGPTDTQY
TRBV18	NA	TRBJ1-1	ASSKNQGGTEAF
TRBV7-2	NA	TRBJ1-1	ASSPRVRTEAF
TRBV4-3	NA	TRBJ1-1	ASSQEPGRAF
TRBV28	NA	TRBJ2-4	ASSSPGSRGKNIQY
TRBV6-6	TRBD2	TRBJ2-1	ASSPPGLAGWNEQF
TRBV5-6	TRBD1	TRBJ2-1	ASSLAALGTGGDEQF
TRBV30	NA	TRBJ2-3	AWSVLGGSTDTQY
TRBV5-1	TRBD2	TRBJ2-5	ASSPRDQRGETQY
TRBV7-9	TRBD1	TRBJ2-7	ASSKTGGGYEQY
TRBV19	TRBD1	TRBJ1-6	ASSTTGGTYNSPLH
TRBV19	TRBD1	TRBJ1-5	ASSSGTGWQPQH
TRBV29-1	NA	TRBJ2-7	SVDREGSYEQY
TRBV6-5	TRBD2	TRBJ2-7	ASRVIAGGGEQY
TRBV7-9	TRBD1	TRBJ2-7	ASSSDRYNYEQY
TRBV19	TRBD2	TRBJ2-7	ASSIVRGSSYEQY
TRBV6-1	TRBD2	TRBJ2-3	ASSERTSGRARDTQY
TRBV2	TRBD1	TRBJ2-7	ASSDRDRGLYEQY
TRBV30	NA	TRBJ2-2	AWSVQGPRGELF
TRBV19	NA	TRBJ2-2	ASSIGGGPNTGELF
TRBV11-2	NA	TRBJ2-4	ASSPPEYPKNIQY
TRBV18	NA	TRBJ2-1	ASSPFEIRGVNEQF
TRBV7-9	TRBD1	TRBJ2-6	ASSSDFGQALSGANVLT
TRBV7-2	TRBD2	TRBJ2-7	ASTFGLAGGSYEQY
TRBV11-1	NA	TRBJ2-3	ASSSSLASYTDTQY
TRBV7-9	TRBD1	TRBJ2-5	ASSFRQRGPGETQY
TRBV9	NA	TRBJ2-3	ASSTAGGTDTQY
TRBV27	NA	TRBJ1-1	ASSPHGANTEAF
TRBV5-1	NA	TRBJ2-3	ASGQRPDTQY
TRBV5-6	TRBD1	TRBJ2-2	ASSTSGGYTGELF
TRBV27	TRBD1	TRBJ2-7	ASKRQGSQY
TRBV13	TRBD1	TRBJ1-2	ASSSRTGDGYT